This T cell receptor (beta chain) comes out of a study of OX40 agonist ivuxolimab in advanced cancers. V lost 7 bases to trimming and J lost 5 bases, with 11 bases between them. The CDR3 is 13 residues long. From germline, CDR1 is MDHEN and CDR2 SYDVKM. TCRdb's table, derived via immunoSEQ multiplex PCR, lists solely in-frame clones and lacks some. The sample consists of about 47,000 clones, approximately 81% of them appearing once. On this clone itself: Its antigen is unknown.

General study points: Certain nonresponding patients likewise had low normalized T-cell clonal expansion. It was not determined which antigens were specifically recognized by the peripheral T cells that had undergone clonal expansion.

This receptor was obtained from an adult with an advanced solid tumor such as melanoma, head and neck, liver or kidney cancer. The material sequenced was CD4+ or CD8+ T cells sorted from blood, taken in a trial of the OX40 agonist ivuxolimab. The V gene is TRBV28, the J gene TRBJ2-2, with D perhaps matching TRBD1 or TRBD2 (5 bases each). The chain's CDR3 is CASTPGLTGELFF. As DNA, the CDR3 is TGTGCCAGCACTCCGGGGCTTACCGGGGAGCTGTTTTTT.